Sequencing of this TCR beta chain was carried out in a study of Ad26.COV2.S vaccination and SARS-CoV-2 variants. Profiling relied on immunoSEQ multiplex PCR, and the TCRdb table lists in-frame clones only, not all of them. Seen here are 350,000 to 550,000 clones, roughly nine tenths observed once, and the top ten hold approximately 2.5%. The treatment here: 15 to 20 received Ad26.COV2.S at low or high dose, single or two shots; 5 received placebo; per-sample allocation not given. Repertoires come from day 63 after the first vaccine or placebo injection. Ad26 vector vaccine expressed Wuhan-strain SARS-CoV-2 spike. The specimen was peripheral blood, collected in a trial of Ad26.COV2.S vaccine versus placebo. This receptor was identified in a person aged 18-65 years who received the Ad26.COV2.S COVID-19 vaccine or a placebo.

This chain's CDR3 is CASRKLAGGDTQYF. CDR3 sequence (DNA): TGTGCCAGCCGGAAACTAGCGGGGGGGGATACGCAGTATTTT. V is TRBV4-2 and J is TRBJ2-3, with 13 bases fitting TRBD2. CDR1 and CDR2 from the germline V gene are LGHNA and YNFKEQ. CDR3 length: 14 amino acids. Trimming at V came to 8 bases and at J to 6 bases, leaving 5 bases not matched to a gene.